The 5 T cell receptor beta chains below all came from one sample that was sequenced in a study of identical twins. TCRdb re-derived calls from the 5' RACE reads in MiXCR, one entry per CDR3 protein. The profile shows hundreds of thousands of distinct CDR3 sequences, roughly 7% of them singletons. These same records also appear under a second study, on yellow fever vaccine responses in identical twins.

Sample: memory (CD45RO+) T cells sorted from blood. Receptors were obtained from a woman between 18 and 30 years old in good health.

V and J are TRBV5-1 and TRBJ2-1, with 9 bases fitting TRBD2. Per the germline V gene, CDR1 is SGHRS and CDR2 is YFSETQ. With V trimmed by 7 bases and J by 7 bases, 3 bases remained unmatched. The CDR3 loop spans 12 amino acids. This CDR3 reads CASGGRGNEQFF. The CDR3, as DNA: TGCGCCAGCGGCGGGAGGGGTAATGAGCAGTTCTTC.

The rearrangement joins TRBV5-4 to TRBJ2-7; either TRBD1 or TRBD2 may fit D (6 bases each). V lost 4 bases, J lost 2 bases, and 13 bases lay in between. Germline V gene lookup returns CDR1 SGHNT and CDR2 YYREEE (reference sequence). This CDR3 contains 14 residues. CDR3 sequence (DNA): TGTGCCAGCAGCACAGGGACTGACGCCTACGAGCAGTACGTC. Its protein is CASSTGTDAYEQYV.

This clonotype appeared many times. The rearrangement uses TRBV24-1 and TRBJ1-5; D unclear. Germline CDR1 reads KGHDR; CDR2 reads SFDVKD. Trimming removed 4 bases at V and 9 bases at J, with 12 bases between. CDR3 length: 13 amino acids. The CDR3 here is CATSEKERGPQHF. The CDR3 region has the DNA TGTGCCACCAGTGAAAAAGAGCGGGGGCCCCAGCATTTT.

The J gene is TRBJ2-1, the V gene TRBV5-1, with 8 nucleotides matching TRBD2. J gave up 2 bases and V 0 bases, and 10 bases lay outside the gene matches. The germline V gene has CDR1 SGHRS and CDR2 YFSETQ. This CDR3 contains 18 residues. The CDR3, as DNA: TGCGCCAGCAGCTTGGCCAGGACGGGAGGGAGGACCTACAATGAGCAGTTCTTC. Its protein is CASSLARTGGRTYNEQFF.

This chain's CDR3 is CASSEGQGSYGYTF. The CDR3 nucleotides read TGTGCCAGCAGTGAAGGACAGGGATCGTATGGCTACACCTTC. The chain combines TRBV6-4 with TRBJ1-2, with 8 bases identical to TRBD1. The CDR3 has 14 amino acids. Germline trimming cut 3 bases from V and 5 bases from J; bases unmatched to any gene: 5. Per germline, CDR1 MRHNA and CDR2 SNTAGT.